This passage covers 21 T cell receptor beta chains from one sample sequenced in a study of vaccination and CD4 T cells after COVID-19. Once obtained from cultured CD4+ T cells, the DNA was sequenced using the Oncomine TCR Beta short-read assay. TCRdb redid the calling of the PCR reads with MiXCR, one entry per CDR3 protein. The sample consists of approximately 14,000 distinct CDR3 sequences, around 73% of them appearing once. These TCRs are of unknown antigen specificity. Regarding treatment: approximately 9-day PBMC culture with coronavirus spike peptide pools or control peptides (ViraFEST assay). Specimen: CD4+ T cells from blood, cultured in vitro. These TCRs come from a human donor who had recovered from COVID-19.

This chain connects TRBV19 to TRBJ1-2, with D uncertain. Per the germline V gene, CDR1 is LNHDA and CDR2 is SQIVND (reference sequence). The CDR3 length is 13 residues. Trimming took off 6 bases at V and 8 bases at J, with 16 bases between the two ends. CDR3 protein: CASRRQAPGGYTF. The CDR3 DNA reads TGTGCCAGTAGACGGCAGGCCCCGGGGGGCTACACCTTC.

This chain connects TRBV11-2 to TRBJ2-5; D uncertain. The CDR3 is 11 residues long. Germline loops: CDR1 SGHAT, CDR2 FQNNGV. V was clipped by 4 bases and J by 5 bases, with 5 bases between them. CDR3 region: CASSSPETQYF. The CDR3 bases are TGTGCCAGCAGCTCCCCCGAGACCCAGTACTTC.

The chain recombines TRBV6-5 with TRBJ1-5; D is ambiguous. In germline, CDR1 is MNHEY, CDR2 SVGAGI. This CDR3 has 18 residues. V was cut by 0 bases and J by 0 bases, with 15 bases left in between. The CDR3 reads CASSYSLDRGYSNQPQHF. The CDR3 nucleotides read TGTGCCAGCAGTTACTCCTTAGATCGGGGTTATAGCAATCAGCCCCAGCATTTT.

This clonotype was recorded once. The CDR3, as DNA: TGTGCCAGCAGCTTAGGCTGGGACAGGGGCCCAAATCAGCCCCAGCATTTT. It codes for CASSLGWDRGPNQPQHF. The V call is TRBV7-9, the J call TRBJ1-5; 10 bases map to TRBD1. This CDR3 comprises 17 residues. V trimming: 1 base; J trimming: 4 bases; junction bases outside the gene matches: 7. Germline V gene data show CDR1 as SEHNR and CDR2 as FQNEAQ (reference sequence).

The chain carries TRBV18 and TRBJ2-2; D possibly corresponds to TRBD1 (5 bases). Germline CDR1 reads KGHSH; CDR2 reads LQKENI. This CDR3 has 15 residues. Trimming left V 3 bases short and J 1 base short, with 9 bases between. This CDR3 reads CASSPSGLNTGELFF. The CDR3 DNA sequence: TGTGCCAGCTCACCGTCAGGGCTGAACACCGGGGAGCTGTTTTTT.

V usage is TRBV6-2 or TRBV6-3 and J usage is TRBJ1-1; D may be TRBD1 (6 bases). V was pared by 2 bases and J by 4 bases, with 11 bases between. There are 14 residues in the CDR3. Germline CDR1 is MNHEY and CDR2 is SVGEGT. The chain's CDR3 is CASSYRQGSTEAFF. The CDR3 region has the DNA TGTGCCAGCAGTTACCGGCAGGGGTCCACTGAAGCTTTCTTT.

The rearrangement links TRBV12-3 or TRBV12-4 to TRBJ2-5, with TRBD2 identical over 8 bases. The CDR3 loop spans 13 amino acids. V was clipped by 6 bases and J by 4 bases; unmatched bases: 4. CDR3 loop: CASSRGGRETQYF. The CDR3 bases are TGTGCCAGCAGCCGGGGGGGGAGAGAGACCCAGTACTTC.

V usage is TRBV7-8 and J usage is TRBJ2-3; TRBD2 matches 14 bases. The germline gives CDR1 SGHVS, CDR2 FQNEAQ. CDR3 length: 16 amino acids. Trimming cost V 6 bases and J 5 bases; bases outside gene matches: 7. The CDR3 spells CASSQTSGRAGDTQYF. The DNA of the CDR3 is TGTGCCAGCAGTCAGACTAGCGGGAGGGCCGGAGATACGCAGTATTTT.

This clonotype came up a few times. This chain uses TRBV6-5 with TRBJ1-5; TRBD1 matches 7 bases. Germline V gives CDR1 MNHEY, CDR2 SVGAGI. Trimming took 0 bases from V and 0 from J; bases not matched to a gene: 5. The CDR3 covers 17 residues. CDR3 in amino acids: CASSYSGQISSNQPQHF. CDR3 bases: TGTGCCAGCAGTTACTCGGGACAGATAAGTAGCAATCAGCCCCAGCATTTT.

The chain employs TRBV7-3 and TRBJ1-1; D is unclear. The CDR3 runs to 13 residues. Germline CDR1 and CDR2: SGHTA and FQGTGA. V was cut by 3 bases and J by 1 base, with 6 bases left in between. This CDR3 reads CASSFAKNTEAFF. DNA of the CDR3: TGTGCCAGCAGCTTTGCGAAGAACACTGAAGCTTTCTTT.

This clonotype is termed medium-sized. The V gene is TRBV6-1, the J gene TRBJ1-3; D uncertain. The CDR3 totals 15 residues. V was trimmed by 5 bases and J by 8 bases, leaving 19 bases between them. CDR1 and CDR2 from the germline V gene are MNHNS and SASEGT. DNA for the CDR3: TGTGCCAGCAGTAAGGGCGTCAGAGCAGGAGACACCATATATTTT. This sequence encodes CASSKGVRAGDTIYF.

The chain is built from TRBV7-2 and TRBJ2-7, with D hard to call. The V end was cut by 5 bases, the J end by 3 bases, with 5 bases between. The CDR3 has 11 residues. Germline V lookup: CDR1 SGHTA, CDR2 FQGNSA. The CDR3 DNA reads TGTGCCAGCAGCACGAACTACGAGCAGTACTTC. It codes for CASSTNYEQYF.

The chain joins TRBV20-1 to TRBJ1-1, with D perhaps TRBD1 (5 bases). The length of the CDR3 is 10 residues. V shed 6 bases and J shed 8 bases, with 10 bases lying between them. The germline CDR1 and CDR2 sequences are DFQATT and SNEGSKA (reference sequence). The CDR3 region has the DNA TGCAGTGCCCCCGGGGGGGAAGCTTTCTTT. This gives the protein CSAPGGEAFF.

This chain joins TRBV2 and TRBJ1-6; TRBD1 matches at 11 bases. The trim removed 6 bases at V and 7 bases at J, leaving 8 bases unmatched. The CDR3 contains 16 residues. The germline gives CDR1 SNHLY, CDR2 FYNNEI. This CDR3 is CASRGVGTGGNSPLHF. The DNA of the CDR3 is TGTGCCAGCAGGGGGGTCGGGACAGGGGGAAATTCACCCCTCCACTTT.

This chain connects TRBV11-2 to TRBJ2-2, with TRBD2 matching over 11 bases. CDR1 is SGHAT and CDR2 is FQNNGV in the germline V gene. This CDR3 spans 22 amino acids. V lost 6 bases, J lost 3 bases, and 24 bases stayed unmatched. The CDR3 DNA sequence: TGTGCCAGCAGGCGATTTGGCCCCCGTGGTCTAGCGGGAGGCCGCGACACCGGGGAGCTGTTTTTT. This encodes CASRRFGPRGLAGGRDTGELFF.

This clonotype was counted only a few times. This sequence joins TRBV7-9 and TRBJ1-2; the D gene is possibly TRBD1 (6 bases). Germline lookup yields CDR1 SEHNR and CDR2 FQNEAQ (reference sequence). The CDR3 extends over 14 amino acids. Trimming cost V 5 bases and J 8 bases, with 18 bases left between them. The CDR3 region has the DNA TGTGCCAGCAGCCACAGGGAGGGGAAGGGGGGCTACACCTTC. It translates to CASSHREGKGGYTF.

The sample holds a few counts of this clonotype. The chain links TRBV24-1 to TRBJ1-5; tentatively, D is TRBD1 (5 bases). The ends were cut back, 2 bases at V and 2 bases at J, with 15 bases in the middle. CDR1 and CDR2 (germline): KGHDR, SFDVKD. This CDR3 has 17 residues. The CDR3 sequence: CATSDSGRGVGNQPQHF. Here the CDR3 DNA reads TGTGCCACCAGTGATTCGGGACGCGGAGTTGGCAATCAGCCCCAGCATTTT.

CDR3 in DNA: TGTGCCAGTAGTAGGAAAGGGGATCAGCCCCAGCATTTT. This encodes CASSRKGDQPQHF. The chain combines TRBV19 with TRBJ1-5, with D possibly being TRBD1 (5 bases). Germline CDR1 LNHDA, CDR2 SQIVND (reference sequence). CDR3 length: 13 residues. Trimming left V 4 bases short and J 5 bases short, with 9 bases between.

CDR3 in DNA: TGTGCCAGCAGTTACAAGGGGCGGGAGACCCAGTACTTC. The encoded protein is CASSYKGRETQYF. The chain combines TRBV6-5 with TRBJ2-5; D possibly corresponds to TRBD1 (5 bases). Germline V gives CDR1 MNHEY, CDR2 SVGAGI. V lost 2 bases and J 5 bases, leaving 9 bases between the germline ends. This CDR3 contains 13 residues.

This rearrangement joins TRBV6-5 to TRBJ1-6; D unclear. V was pared by 0 bases and J by 6 bases, with 12 bases between. The CDR3 spans 16 residues. The germline V gene encodes CDR1 MNHEY and CDR2 SVGAGI. The CDR3 region is CASSYSPRSGNSPLHF. For the CDR3, the DNA is TGTGCCAGCAGTTACTCCCCCAGGTCCGGTAATTCACCCCTCCACTTT.

This clonotype appeared a few times. The chain links TRBV20-1 to TRBJ1-5, with 8 bases aligning to TRBD1. This CDR3 comprises 14 residues. Germline CDR1 is DFQATT and CDR2 is SNEGSKA (reference sequence). Trimming removed 3 bases from V and 6 bases from J; junction bases left unmatched: 7. The CDR3 protein is CSARRQGKSQPQHF. The CDR3 nucleotides read TGCAGTGCTAGGAGACAGGGGAAGTCTCAGCCCCAGCATTTT.